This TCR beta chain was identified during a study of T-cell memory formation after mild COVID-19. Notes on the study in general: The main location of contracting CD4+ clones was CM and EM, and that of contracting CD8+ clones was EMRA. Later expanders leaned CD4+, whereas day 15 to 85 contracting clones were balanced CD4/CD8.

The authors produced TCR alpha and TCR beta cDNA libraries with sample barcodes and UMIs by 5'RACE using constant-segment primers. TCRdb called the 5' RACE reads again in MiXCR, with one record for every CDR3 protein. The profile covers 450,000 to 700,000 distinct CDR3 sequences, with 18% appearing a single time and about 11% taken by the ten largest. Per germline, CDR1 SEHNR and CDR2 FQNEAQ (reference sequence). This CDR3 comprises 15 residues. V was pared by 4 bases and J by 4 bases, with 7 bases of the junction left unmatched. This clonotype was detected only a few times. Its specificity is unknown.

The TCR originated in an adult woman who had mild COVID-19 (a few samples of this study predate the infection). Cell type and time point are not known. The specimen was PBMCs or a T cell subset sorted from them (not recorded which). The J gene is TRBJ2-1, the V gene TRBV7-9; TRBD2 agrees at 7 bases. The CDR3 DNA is TGTGCCAGCAGCTATCTGGGACTACTGTACAATGAGCAGTTCTTC. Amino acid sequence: CASSYLGLLYNEQFF. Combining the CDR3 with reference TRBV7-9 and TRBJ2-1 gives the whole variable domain DTGVSQNPRHKITKRGQNVTFRCDPISEHNRLYWYRQTLGQGPEFLTYFQNEAQLEKSRLLSDRFSAERPKGSFSTLEIQRTEQGDSAMYLCASSYLGLLYNEQFFGPGTRLTVL.